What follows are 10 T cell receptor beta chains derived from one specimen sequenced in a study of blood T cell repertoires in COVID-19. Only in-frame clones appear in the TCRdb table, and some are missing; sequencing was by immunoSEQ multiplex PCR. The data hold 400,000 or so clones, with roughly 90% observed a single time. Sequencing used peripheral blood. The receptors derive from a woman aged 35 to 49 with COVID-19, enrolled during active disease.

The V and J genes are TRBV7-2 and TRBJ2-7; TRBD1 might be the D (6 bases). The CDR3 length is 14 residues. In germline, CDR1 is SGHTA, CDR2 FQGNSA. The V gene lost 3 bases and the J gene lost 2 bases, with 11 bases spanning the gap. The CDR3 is CASSFRQATYEQYF. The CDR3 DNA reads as TGTGCCAGCAGCTTCCGACAGGCCACCTACGAGCAGTACTTC.

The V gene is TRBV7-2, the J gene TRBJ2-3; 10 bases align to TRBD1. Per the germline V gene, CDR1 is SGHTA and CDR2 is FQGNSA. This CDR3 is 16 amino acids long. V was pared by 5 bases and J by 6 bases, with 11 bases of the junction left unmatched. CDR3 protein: CASSPTHRDRGDTQYF. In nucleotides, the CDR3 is TGTGCCAGCAGCCCTACTCACCGGGACAGGGGCGATACGCAGTATTTT.

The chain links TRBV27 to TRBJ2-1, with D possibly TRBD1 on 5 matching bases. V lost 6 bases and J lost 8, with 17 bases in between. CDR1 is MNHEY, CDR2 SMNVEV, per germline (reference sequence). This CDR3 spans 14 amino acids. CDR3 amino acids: CASRTGRVEHEQFF. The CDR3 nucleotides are TGTGCCAGCAGAACGGGCAGGGTGGAACATGAGCAGTTCTTC.

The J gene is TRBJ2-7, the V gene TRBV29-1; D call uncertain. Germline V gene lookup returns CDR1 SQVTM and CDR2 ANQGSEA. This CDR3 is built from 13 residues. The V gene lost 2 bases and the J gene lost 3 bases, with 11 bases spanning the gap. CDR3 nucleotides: TGCAGCGTTGAAAGCGTCTCGGGCTACGAGCAGTACTTC. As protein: CSVESVSGYEQYF.

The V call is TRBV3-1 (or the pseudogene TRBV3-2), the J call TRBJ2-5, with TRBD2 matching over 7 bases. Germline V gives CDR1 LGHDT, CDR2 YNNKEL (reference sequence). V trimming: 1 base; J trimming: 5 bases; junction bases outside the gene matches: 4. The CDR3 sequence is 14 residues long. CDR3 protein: CASSQVGGKETQYF. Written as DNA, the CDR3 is TGTGCCAGCAGCCAAGTGGGGGGGAAGGAGACCCAGTACTTC.

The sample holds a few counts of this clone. The DNA for the CDR3 is TGCGCCAGCAGCTCGGGACTAGGGGAGCAAGAGACCCAGTACTTC. Translation: CASSSGLGEQETQYF. The genes are TRBV5-1 and TRBJ2-5; 8 positions agree with TRBD2. V lost 3 bases, J lost 2 bases, and 6 bases stayed unmatched. The CDR3 is made up of 15 amino acids. The germline gives CDR1 SGHRS, CDR2 YFSETQ. Based on the CDR3 plus reference TRBV5-1 and TRBJ2-5, the full variable domain is KAGVTQTPRYLIKTRGQQVTLSCSPISGHRSVSWYQQTPGQGLQFLFEYFSETQRNKGNFPGRFSGRQFSNSRSEMNVSTLELGDSALYLCASSSGLGEQETQYFGPGTRLLVL.

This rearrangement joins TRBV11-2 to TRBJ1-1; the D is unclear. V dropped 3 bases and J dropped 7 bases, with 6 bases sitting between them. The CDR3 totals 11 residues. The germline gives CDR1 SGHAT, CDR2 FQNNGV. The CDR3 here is CASSFSGEAFF. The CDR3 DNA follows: TGTGCCAGCAGCTTCTCAGGTGAAGCTTTCTTT.

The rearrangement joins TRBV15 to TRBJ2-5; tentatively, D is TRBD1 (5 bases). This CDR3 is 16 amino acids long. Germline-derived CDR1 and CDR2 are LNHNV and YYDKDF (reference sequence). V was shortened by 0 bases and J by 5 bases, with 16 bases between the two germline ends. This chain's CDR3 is CATSRERGAGLETQYF. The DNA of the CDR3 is TGTGCCACCAGCAGAGAACGTGGGGCAGGGTTGGAGACCCAGTACTTC.

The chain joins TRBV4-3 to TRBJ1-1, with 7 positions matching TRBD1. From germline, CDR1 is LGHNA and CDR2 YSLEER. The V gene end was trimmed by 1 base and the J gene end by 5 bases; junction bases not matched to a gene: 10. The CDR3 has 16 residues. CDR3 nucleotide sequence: TGCGCCAGCAGCCAAGCGGGACGGCAGGGGGAGACTGAAGCTTTCTTT. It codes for CASSQAGRQGETEAFF.

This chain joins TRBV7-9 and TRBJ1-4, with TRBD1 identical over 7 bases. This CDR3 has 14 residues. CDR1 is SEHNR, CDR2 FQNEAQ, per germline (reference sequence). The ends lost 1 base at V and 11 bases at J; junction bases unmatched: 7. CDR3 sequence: CASSLGDSGEKLFF. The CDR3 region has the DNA TGTGCCAGCAGCTTAGGGGACAGTGGAGAGAAACTGTTTTTT.